This T cell receptor beta chain was sequenced for a study of cytomegalovirus exposure and HLA in healthy donors (dated by TCRdb to 2016 to 2017). General notes on the study: An earlier analysis of about 530 of the donors reported approximately 300 Gb of sequence data and 100 million to 120 million unique TCR beta sequences obtained from about 179 million T cells. A later analysis re-analyzed previously published TCR beta repertoires from 500 to 700 donors and added high-resolution HLA genotyping to study TCR occurrence patterns. About five DR-DQ haplotypes were handled as single units for association and clustering because linkage in the cohort was strong. Among about 400 genotyped donors of the cohort, an average of approximately 200,000 unique TCR beta nucleotide sequences was sequenced per donor, of which about 19% were non-productive. To predict cytomegalovirus infection status, the study combined high-throughput TCR immunosequencing, statistical association of individual TCRs with disease status, and machine learning. In addition to the first cohort of roughly 670 subjects, a separate validation cohort of around 110 different subjects was used. A later genetic analysis used genome-wide SNP genotypes for about 60% of the roughly 700 donors, treating that subset as a discovery cohort. The study used immunosequencing to profile the T cell repertoires of hundreds of subjects and linked those repertoires to cytomegalovirus serostatus. Donor age, sex, ethnicity and CMV serostatus were compiled alongside the repertoire data. HLA typing included class I and class II loci at four-digit resolution. All discovery cohort repertoires had been generated using a single sequencing platform. The study aimed to test whether signatures of past pathogen exposure could be identified by cataloging public T cell receptors. Typing coverage varied by locus: roughly 620-640 donors for A, B, C, DRB1 and DQB1; more than 500 for DQA1; more than 600 for DPA1; 450 to 480 for DPB1. Among the roughly 370 genotyped donors, about 85% belonged to the genetic ancestry cluster associated with self-reported Caucasian donors. An early release that covered roughly 600 HLA-typed donors contained about 300 gigabases of sequencing data and tens of millions of unique TCR sequences. The later analysis used no new phenotypic data to find candidate immune exposures, relying instead on TCR beta sequences and their occurrence across donors. In an earlier analysis of a few hundred of the donors, high-throughput TCR beta sequencing was used to judge whether each TCR beta V gene segment behaved as functional or pseudogenic.

What the research found in general, with its limitations: A further reported finding was that TCR beta sequences accurately predicted the HLA-A and HLA-B alleles for most subjects in the first cohort. Strong co-occurrence of HLA alleles, especially DR and DQ, made assigning TCR associations to individual alleles difficult. This cohort had only TCR beta chains sequenced, and the lack of alpha or paired-chain data limited which features could be detected. Several of the top co-occurrence clusters appeared to be linked to parvovirus B19, influenza, CMV and Epstein-Barr virus, according to a later analysis. According to a later genetic analysis, donors in an Asian-associated ancestry cluster had fewer N-insertions in productive TCRs than the roughly 670-donor mean. Because counts were too low, around 17 rarely observed V segments, including chromosome 9 orphons, were left out of the earlier analysis of approximately 580 of the donors. While some public TCRs were present in many individuals, most TCR sequences turned up only very rarely across donors. In vitro tests confirmed that three of the cytomegalovirus-associated TCR beta chains recognize cytomegalovirus antigens. In a later analysis, TCR association rates were found to vary across HLA loci, with the most associated TCRs seen for DRB1 alleles and the fewest for HLA-C alleles. The presence/absence analyses assumed that sequencing depth was roughly uniform across donors, and that assumption may not be true. Correlated functional status among segregating V segments might be attributable to linkage disequilibrium, but an unknown experimental factor could not be ruled out. Because HLA typing was missing for some donors at each locus, association tests included only the typed subset. Some IMGT-functional V segments, including TRBV6-2 and TRBV6-3, could not be distinguished by the 87-base-pair reads and were therefore excluded. In an earlier analysis of around 500 of the donors, most TCR beta V segments appeared in productive rearrangements about 87% or about 30% of the time, broadly matching IMGT annotations. Immune exposure information for the cohort was limited to CMV serostatus. A group of highly shared sequence variants was considered likely to be a technical artifact of the sequencing pipeline. In both the original and validation cohorts, the classifier was reported to diagnose cytomegalovirus status with high specificity and sensitivity. A later genetic analysis associated a missense DCLRE1C variant with V-gene and J-gene trimming of TCR beta chains, and an independent cohort replicated the association. According to a later analysis, most CMV-associated TCR beta chains appeared to be HLA-restricted, and the HLA associations seemed to be driven largely by CMV exposure. A total of about 150 TCR beta chains were listed by the study as associated with cytomegalovirus. In a later analysis, HLA-associated TCR beta chains showed more clonal expansion and lower generation probabilities than non-associated chains that were equally common. At a false discovery rate of 0.05, a later analysis linked under 20,000 TCR beta sequences to specific HLA alleles. The authors suggested that the approach could potentially be generalized to other disease states and immunological phenotypes.

The library was generated by the immunoSEQ multiplex PCR assay. For the multiplex PCR, a mixture combining 60 forward primers for TCR Vbeta segments and 13 reverse primers for TCR Jbeta segments was used. The CDR3 region of rearranged TCR beta genes was amplified from genomic DNA by a multiplex PCR assay. The Illumina HiSeq System was used to sequence the amplified TCR beta libraries as 87-base-pair reads. Regarding the original processing steps: A later analysis tallied 80 million to 95 million unique TCR beta chains across the 666 repertoires, and about 12 million of those chains were shared by two or more donors. To remove PCR and sequencing errors, raw reads were error-corrected and collapsed into unique sequences using a nearest-neighbor algorithm that merged closely related sequences. Alignment of CDR3 sequences to IMGT reference sequences was used to assign V, D and J gene segments. Each retained sequence needed at least a six-nucleotide match to both a V gene segment and a J gene segment. A rearrangement counted as productive if the CDR3 had no stop codons and remained in frame with V and J, and every other rearrangement counted as non-productive. CDR3 was defined according to IMGT convention as the region running from the second conserved V-encoded cysteine to the conserved J-encoded phenylalanine. The earlier analysis of 587 of the donors excluded sequences that lacked an unambiguous match to a single V gene segment. An earlier analysis of over 450 of the donors classified V segments as functional when productive rearrangements were above 56.7% and as segregating when the standard deviation between donors was above 5%. A statistical classification framework was built to diagnose cytomegalovirus status from the catalog of TCR beta chain sequences. A later analysis assigned V and J genes by comparing TCR nucleotide sequences with IMGT/GENE-DB human TR gene sequences. The TCRdist pipeline was used in a later analysis to assign CDR3 sequences and most-parsimonious VDJ recombination scenarios. A later analysis defined each TCR beta chain by its CDR3 amino acid sequence plus V-gene family, and excluded reads lacking a unique V-gene family. In a later analysis, nearly 600 highly shared, low-generation-probability nucleotide sequences were removed to address suspected cross-contamination and a sequencing artifact. In a later analysis, a clonal expansion index for each public chain was calculated from normalized within-repertoire ranks of inferred template counts. A later analysis computed generation probabilities with a VDJ recombination model fitted to out-of-frame rearrangements, and checked the results against IGoR. In a later analysis, TCR-TCR, TCR-HLA and TCR-CMV co-occurrence was scored with hypergeometric tests, and a repertoire-size bias correction was applied to TCR pairs. False discovery rates were estimated in a later analysis by permuting HLA or CMV assignments 20 times. In a later analysis, co-occurring TCRs were grouped using DBSCAN, with TCRdist sequence similarity added in when clustering inside HLA-allele-positive subsets. Co-occurrence clustering excluded repertoires with fewer than 30,000 or more than 120,000 public chains, plus five with anomalous nucleotide sharing. TCRdb took this table from immuneACCESS and kept in-frame rearrangements with V and J called. Such tables lack part of the clones; where checked against another copy, unresolved V genes explain under half of the gap, and the rest is unexplained. V, J and clone size derive from that table, while D and trimming were established from the DNA sequence. The sample table lists roughly 70,000 clones, around two thirds of them with a count of one. Of the sample, over 10% falls within the top ten clones.

The CDR3, from cysteine to phenylalanine, totals 13 residues. Just CDR3 DNA is preserved here, 39 bases in frame from base 1. Between the V and J ends, shortened by 0 bases and 8 bases respectively, the junction contains 7 bases. CDR1 and CDR2 were assigned from the germline V gene as MNHNS and SASEGT. Concerning this clone itself: Its antigen is not yet known. No quality values exist for individual bases; no much larger clone is one base distant.

In total, approximately 700 healthy bone marrow donors made up the cohort. At the time of sampling, all cohort members were nominally healthy, though unrecorded immune exposures were likely present. CMV serostatus was recorded as positive for about 310 and negative for 352 of the 666 cohort members, whereas no CMV serostatus was recorded for the donor in question. A peripheral blood sample was provided by each donor, and peripheral blood mononuclear cells were used for TCR beta sequencing. The Qiagen DNeasy Blood Extraction Kit was used to extract genomic DNA from the blood cell samples. This clonotype was obtained from a human donor in good health. The rearrangement combines TRBV6-1 with TRBJ1-4; too little of a D gene remains to name it. The specimen was PBMCs. The CDR3 protein is CASSEALQEKLFF. The nucleotides are TGTGCCAGCAGTGAAGCGCTCCAGGAAAAACTGTTTTTT.